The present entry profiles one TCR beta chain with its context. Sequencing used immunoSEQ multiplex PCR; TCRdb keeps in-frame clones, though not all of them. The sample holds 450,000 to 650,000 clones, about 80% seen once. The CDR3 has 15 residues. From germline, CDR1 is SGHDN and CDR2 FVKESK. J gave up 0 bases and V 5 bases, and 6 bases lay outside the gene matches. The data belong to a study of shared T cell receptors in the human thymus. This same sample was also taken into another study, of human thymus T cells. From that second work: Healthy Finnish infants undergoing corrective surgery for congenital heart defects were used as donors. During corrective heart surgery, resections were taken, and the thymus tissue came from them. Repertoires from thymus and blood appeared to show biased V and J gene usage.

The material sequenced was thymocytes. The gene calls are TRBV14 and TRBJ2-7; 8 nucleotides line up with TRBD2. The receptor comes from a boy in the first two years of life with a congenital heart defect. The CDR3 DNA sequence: TGTGCCAGCAGCGCCGGGACTAGGAGCTCCTACGAGCAGTACTTC. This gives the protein CASSAGTRSSYEQYF.